One T cell receptor (beta chain) is described in this entry. Its target is not known. This sample was included in a study of cytomegalovirus exposure and HLA in healthy donors. Study details: The roughly 120 validation repertoires, a later analysis reported, used the same platform as the approximately 700 first-cohort repertoires. Study-level findings and limits: It was reportedly the case that the classifier diagnosed cytomegalovirus status with high specificity and sensitivity. The listing of roughly 160 TCR beta chains classed them as cytomegalovirus-associated.

CDR3 length equals 13 residues. The germline V gene has CDR1 PRHDT and CDR2 FYEKMQ (reference sequence). The V end lost 2 bases, the J end lost 2 bases, and 5 bases lay between the germline ends. Repertoires were generated with immunoSEQ multiplex PCR, while TCRdb's copy carries only in-frame clones and drops some. The sample holds 150,000 to 200,000 clones, 75% to 85% seen once. The sequence derives from a woman in her thirties in good health and CMV-seropositive. This rearrangement joins TRBV13 to TRBJ2-3; D ambiguous. The sample taken for sequencing was PBMCs. CDR3 nucleotides: TGTGCCAGCAGCTTACGGGTCACAGATACGCAGTATTTT. Translation gives CASSLRVTDTQYF.